The clone carrying this T cell receptor (beta chain) was found once. The data derive from a study of blood T cell repertoires in COVID-19. Profiling relied on immunoSEQ multiplex PCR, and the TCRdb table lists in-frame clones only, not all of them. The sample shows about 180,000 clones, 86% of them seen only once. The TCR originated in a woman aged 25 to 39 who had recovered from COVID-19. Sequenced input: PBMCs or T cells enriched from blood (not recorded which).

CDR3 amino acids: CASRTGNTEAFF. Written as DNA, the CDR3 is TGCGCCAGCAGGACGGGGAACACTGAAGCTTTCTTT. V gene TRBV5-1 combines with J gene TRBJ1-1; D gene unclear. Germline V lookup: CDR1 SGHRS, CDR2 YFSETQ. This CDR3 contains 12 residues. Trimming removed 5 bases at V and 1 base at J, with 6 bases between.